This T cell receptor beta chain was retrieved from a study of cytomegalovirus exposure and HLA in healthy donors. Study-wide background: T cells numbering about 200 million yielded more than 100 million unique TCR beta sequences in an earlier analysis.

Donors in the study were healthy people who gave bone marrow. Concerning this clone: Its antigen is not known.

Trimming took off 4 bases at V and 2 bases at J, with 9 bases between the two ends. The CDR3 is 14 residues long. CDR1 and CDR2 from the germline V gene are LGHNA and YSLEER. Overall study findings and caveats: Earlier analysis looked at TCR beta V segments, and most were productive about 87% or about 30% of the time.

A multiplex PCR was run with 60 Vbeta primers and 13 Jbeta primers. Sequencing used immunoSEQ multiplex PCR; TCRdb keeps in-frame clones, though not all of them. The data hold about 190,000 clones, with 79% observed a single time. What was sequenced was PBMCs. The chain carries TRBV4-3 and TRBJ1-3; tentatively, D is TRBD1 (5 bases). The origin of this receptor is a woman between 45 and 65 years old in good health and CMV-seronegative. CDR3 loop: CASSPGGAGNTIYF. The CDR3 region has the DNA TGCGCCAGCAGCCCCGGGGGAGCTGGAAACACCATATATTTT.